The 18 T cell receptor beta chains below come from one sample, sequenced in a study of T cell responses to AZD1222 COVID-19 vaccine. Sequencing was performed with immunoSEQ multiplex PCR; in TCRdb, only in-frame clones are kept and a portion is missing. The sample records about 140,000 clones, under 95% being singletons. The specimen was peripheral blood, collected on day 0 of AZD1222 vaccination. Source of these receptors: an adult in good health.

The chain's CDR3 is CASSQEIDYSNQPQHF. CDR3 bases: TGTGCCAGCAGCCAAGAGATAGATTATAGCAATCAGCCCCAGCATTTT. This chain connects TRBV3-1 (or the pseudogene TRBV3-2) to TRBJ1-5; D gene ambiguous. In germline, CDR1 is LGHDT, CDR2 YNNKEL (reference sequence). The ends were cut back, 0 bases at V and 0 bases at J, with 9 bases in the middle. The CDR3 length is 16 residues.

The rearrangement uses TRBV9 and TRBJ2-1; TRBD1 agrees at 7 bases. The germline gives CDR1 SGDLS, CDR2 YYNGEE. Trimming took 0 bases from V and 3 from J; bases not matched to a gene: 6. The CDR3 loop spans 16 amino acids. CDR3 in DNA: TGTGCCAGCAGCGTAGCTGCAGGGGGAATCTACAATGAGCAGTTCTTC. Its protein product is CASSVAAGGIYNEQFF.

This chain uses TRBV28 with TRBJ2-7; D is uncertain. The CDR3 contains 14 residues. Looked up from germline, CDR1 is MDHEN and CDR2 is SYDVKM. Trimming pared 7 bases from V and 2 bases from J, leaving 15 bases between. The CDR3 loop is CASTTARTPYEQYF. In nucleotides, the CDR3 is TGTGCCAGCACCACAGCCCGGACGCCCTACGAGCAGTACTTC.

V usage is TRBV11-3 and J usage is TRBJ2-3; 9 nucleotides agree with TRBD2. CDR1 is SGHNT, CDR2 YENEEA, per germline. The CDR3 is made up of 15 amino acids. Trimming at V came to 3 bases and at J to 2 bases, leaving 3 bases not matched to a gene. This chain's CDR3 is CASSFSGGFTDTQYF. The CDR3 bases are TGTGCCAGCAGCTTTAGCGGGGGATTCACAGATACGCAGTATTTT.

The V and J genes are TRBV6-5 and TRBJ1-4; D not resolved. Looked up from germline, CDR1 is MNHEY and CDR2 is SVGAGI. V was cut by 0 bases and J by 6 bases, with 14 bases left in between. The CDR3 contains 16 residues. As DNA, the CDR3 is TGTGCCAGCAGTTACTCGTTGCCCATTTTACATGAAAAACTGTTTTTT. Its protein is CASSYSLPILHEKLFF.

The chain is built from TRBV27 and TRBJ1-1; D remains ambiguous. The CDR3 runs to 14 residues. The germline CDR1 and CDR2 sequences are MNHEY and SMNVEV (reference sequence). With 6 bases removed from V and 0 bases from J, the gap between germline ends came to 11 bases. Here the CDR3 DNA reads TGTGCCAGCAGGACGGACGGGCTGAACACTGAAGCTTTCTTT. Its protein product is CASRTDGLNTEAFF.

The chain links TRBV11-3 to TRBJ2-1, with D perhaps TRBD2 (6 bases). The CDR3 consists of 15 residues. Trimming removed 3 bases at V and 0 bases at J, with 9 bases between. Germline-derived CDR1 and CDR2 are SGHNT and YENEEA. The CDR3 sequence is CASSFGGSSYNEQFF. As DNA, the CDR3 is TGTGCCAGCAGCTTTGGAGGGAGCTCCTACAATGAGCAGTTCTTC.

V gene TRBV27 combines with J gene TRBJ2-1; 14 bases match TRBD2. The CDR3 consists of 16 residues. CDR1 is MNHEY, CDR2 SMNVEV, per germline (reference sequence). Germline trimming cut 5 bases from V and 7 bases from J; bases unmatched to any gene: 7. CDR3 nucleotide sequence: TGTGCCAGCAGTACGGACCGGACTAGCGGGAGGAATGAGCAGTTCTTC. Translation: CASSTDRTSGRNEQFF.

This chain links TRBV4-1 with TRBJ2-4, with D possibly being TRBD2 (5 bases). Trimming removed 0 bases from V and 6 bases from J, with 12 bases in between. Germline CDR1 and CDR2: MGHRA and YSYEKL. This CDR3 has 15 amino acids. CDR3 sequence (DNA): TGCGCCAGCAGCCAAGAGGGTGCTGGAGGAAACATTCAGTACTTC. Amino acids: CASSQEGAGGNIQYF.

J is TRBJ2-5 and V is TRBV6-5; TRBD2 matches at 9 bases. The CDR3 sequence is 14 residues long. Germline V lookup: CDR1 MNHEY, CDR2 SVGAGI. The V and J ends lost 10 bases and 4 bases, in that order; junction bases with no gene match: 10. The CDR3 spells CATSWGAGGETQYF. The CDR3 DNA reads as TGTGCCACCTCCTGGGGAGCGGGGGGAGAGACCCAGTACTTC.

The DNA for the CDR3 is TGTGCCAGCAGCTTGGTGGTTAGCGGAGGAAACAATGAGCAGTTCTTC. It is translated as CASSLVVSGGNNEQFF. V is TRBV5-5 and J is TRBJ2-1, with D tentatively TRBD2 (6 bases). This CDR3 is 16 amino acids long. Trimming stripped 0 bases from V and 5 bases from J, with 15 bases between. Germline loops: CDR1 SGHKS, CDR2 YYEKEE (reference sequence).

CDR3 DNA: TGTGCCAGCAGTGAAAGCAGGAACACTGAAGCTTTCTTT. Translating it yields CASSESRNTEAFF. This chain joins TRBV6-4 and TRBJ1-1; no clear D gene. The CDR3 has 13 residues. Germline V gene data show CDR1 as MRHNA and CDR2 as SNTAGT. V lost 3 bases and J 1 base, leaving 6 bases between the germline ends.

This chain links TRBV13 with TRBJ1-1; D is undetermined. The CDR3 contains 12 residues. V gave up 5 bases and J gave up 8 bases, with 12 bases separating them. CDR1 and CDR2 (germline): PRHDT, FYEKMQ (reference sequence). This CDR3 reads CASSLQLLEAFF. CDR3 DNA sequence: TGTGCCAGCAGCCTACAACTGTTAGAAGCTTTCTTT.

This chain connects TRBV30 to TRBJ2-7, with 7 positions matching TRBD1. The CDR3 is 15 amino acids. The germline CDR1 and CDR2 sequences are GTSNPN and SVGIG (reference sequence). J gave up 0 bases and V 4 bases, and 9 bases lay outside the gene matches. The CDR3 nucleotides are TGTGCCTGGACCAGAGACAGGGACCCCTCCTACGAGCAGTACTTC. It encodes CAWTRDRDPSYEQYF.

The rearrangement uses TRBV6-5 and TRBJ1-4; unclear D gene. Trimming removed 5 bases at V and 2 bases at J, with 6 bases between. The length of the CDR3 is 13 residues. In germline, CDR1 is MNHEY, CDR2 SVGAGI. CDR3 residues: CASSRDTNEKLFF. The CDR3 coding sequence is TGTGCCAGCAGTAGAGACACTAATGAAAAACTGTTTTTT.

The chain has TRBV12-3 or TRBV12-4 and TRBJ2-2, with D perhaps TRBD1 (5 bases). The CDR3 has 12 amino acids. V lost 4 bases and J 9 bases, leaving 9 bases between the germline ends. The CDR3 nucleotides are TGTGCCAGCAGTTCCGACAGCCGGGAGCTGTTTTTT. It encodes CASSSDSRELFF.

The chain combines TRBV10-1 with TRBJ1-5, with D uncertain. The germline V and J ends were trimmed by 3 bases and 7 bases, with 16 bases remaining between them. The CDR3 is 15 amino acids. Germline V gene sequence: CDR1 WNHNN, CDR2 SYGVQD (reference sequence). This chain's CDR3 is CASSDPGEVRQPQHF. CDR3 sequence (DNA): TGCGCCAGCAGTGACCCAGGAGAAGTTAGGCAGCCCCAGCATTTT.

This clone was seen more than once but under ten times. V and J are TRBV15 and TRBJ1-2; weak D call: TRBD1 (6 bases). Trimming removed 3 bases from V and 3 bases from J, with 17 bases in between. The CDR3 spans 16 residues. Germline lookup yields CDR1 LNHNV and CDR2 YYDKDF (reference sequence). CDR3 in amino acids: CATSRDRDIIDYGYTF. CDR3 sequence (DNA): TGTGCCACCAGCAGGGACCGGGACATCATAGACTATGGCTACACCTTC.